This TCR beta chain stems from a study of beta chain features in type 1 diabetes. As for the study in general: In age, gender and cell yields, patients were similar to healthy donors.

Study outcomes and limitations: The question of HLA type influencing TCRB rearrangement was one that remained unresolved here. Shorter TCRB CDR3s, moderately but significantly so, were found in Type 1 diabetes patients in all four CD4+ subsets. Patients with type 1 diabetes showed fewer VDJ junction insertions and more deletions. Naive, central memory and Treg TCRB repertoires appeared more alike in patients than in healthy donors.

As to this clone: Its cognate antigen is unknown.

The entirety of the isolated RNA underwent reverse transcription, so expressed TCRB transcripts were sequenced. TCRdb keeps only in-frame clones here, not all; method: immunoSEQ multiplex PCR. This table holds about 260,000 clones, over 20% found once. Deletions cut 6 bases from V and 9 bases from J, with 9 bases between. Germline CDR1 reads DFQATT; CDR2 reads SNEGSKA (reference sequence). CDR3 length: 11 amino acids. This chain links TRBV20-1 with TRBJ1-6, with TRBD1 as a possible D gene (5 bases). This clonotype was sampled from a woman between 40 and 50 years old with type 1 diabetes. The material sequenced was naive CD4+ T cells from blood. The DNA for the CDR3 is TGCAGTGCGGCTACAGGTTCACCCCTCCACTTT. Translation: CSAATGSPLHF.